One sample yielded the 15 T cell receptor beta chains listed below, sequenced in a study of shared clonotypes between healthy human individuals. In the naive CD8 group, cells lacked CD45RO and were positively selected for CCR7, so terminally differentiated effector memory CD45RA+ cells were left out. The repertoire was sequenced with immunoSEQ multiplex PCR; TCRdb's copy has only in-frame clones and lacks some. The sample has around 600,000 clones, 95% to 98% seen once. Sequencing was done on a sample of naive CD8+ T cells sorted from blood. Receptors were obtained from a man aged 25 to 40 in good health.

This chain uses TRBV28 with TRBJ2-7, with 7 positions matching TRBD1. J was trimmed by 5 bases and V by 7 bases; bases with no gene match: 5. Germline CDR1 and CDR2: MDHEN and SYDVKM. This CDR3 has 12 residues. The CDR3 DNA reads TGTGCCAGCAAACAGGGGTTCGACGAGCAGTACTTC. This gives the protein CASKQGFDEQYF.

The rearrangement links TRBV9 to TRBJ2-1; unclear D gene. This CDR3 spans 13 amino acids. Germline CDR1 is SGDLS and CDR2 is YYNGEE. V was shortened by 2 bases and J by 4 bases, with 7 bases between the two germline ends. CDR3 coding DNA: TGTGCCAGCAGCGTCAACAGTTACAATGAGCAGTTCTTC. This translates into CASSVNSYNEQFF. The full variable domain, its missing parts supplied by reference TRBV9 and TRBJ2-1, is DSGVTQTPKHLITATGQRVTLRCSPRSGDLSVYWYQQSLDQGLQFLIQYYNGEERAKGNILERFSAQQFPDLHSELNLSSLELGDSALYFCASSVNSYNEQFFGPGTRLTVL.

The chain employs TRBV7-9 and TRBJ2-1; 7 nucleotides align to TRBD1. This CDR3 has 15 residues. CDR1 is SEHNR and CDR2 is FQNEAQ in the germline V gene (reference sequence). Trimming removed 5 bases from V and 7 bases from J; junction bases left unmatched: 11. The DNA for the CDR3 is TGTGCCAGCAGCACCCTTCCGGGACAGACGAATGAGCAGTTCTTC. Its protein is CASSTLPGQTNEQFF. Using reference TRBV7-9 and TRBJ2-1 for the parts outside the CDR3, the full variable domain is DTGVSQNPRHKITKRGQNVTFRCDPISEHNRLYWYRQTLGQGPEFLTYFQNEAQLEKSRLLSDRFSAERPKGSFSTLEIQRTEQGDSAMYLCASSTLPGQTNEQFFGPGTRLTVL.

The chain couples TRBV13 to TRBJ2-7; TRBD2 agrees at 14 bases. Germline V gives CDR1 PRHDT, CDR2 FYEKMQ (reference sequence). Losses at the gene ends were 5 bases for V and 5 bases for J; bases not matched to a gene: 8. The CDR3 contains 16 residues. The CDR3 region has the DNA TGTGCCAGCAGCCAGGAGGGACTAGCGGGAGAGAACGAGCAGTACTTC. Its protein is CASSQEGLAGENEQYF.

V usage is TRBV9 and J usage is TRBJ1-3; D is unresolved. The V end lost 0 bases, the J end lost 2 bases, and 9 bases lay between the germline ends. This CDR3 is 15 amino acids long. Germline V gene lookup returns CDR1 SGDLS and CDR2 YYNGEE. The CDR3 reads CASSVEGSAGNTIYF. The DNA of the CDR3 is TGTGCCAGCAGCGTAGAAGGTTCCGCTGGAAACACCATATATTTT.

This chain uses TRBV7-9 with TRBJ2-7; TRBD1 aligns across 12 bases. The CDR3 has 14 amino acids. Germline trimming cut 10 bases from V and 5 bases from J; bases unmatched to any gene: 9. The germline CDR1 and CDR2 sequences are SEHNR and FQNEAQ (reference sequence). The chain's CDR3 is CATVPGQGAHEQYF. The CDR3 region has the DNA TGTGCCACCGTTCCGGGACAGGGGGCCCACGAGCAGTACTTC.

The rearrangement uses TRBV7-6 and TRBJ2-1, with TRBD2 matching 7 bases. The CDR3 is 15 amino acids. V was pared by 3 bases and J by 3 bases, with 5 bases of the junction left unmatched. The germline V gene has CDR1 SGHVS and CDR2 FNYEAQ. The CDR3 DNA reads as TGTGCCAGCAGCTTCGAGCGGGATATCTACAATGAGCAGTTCTTC. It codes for CASSFERDIYNEQFF.

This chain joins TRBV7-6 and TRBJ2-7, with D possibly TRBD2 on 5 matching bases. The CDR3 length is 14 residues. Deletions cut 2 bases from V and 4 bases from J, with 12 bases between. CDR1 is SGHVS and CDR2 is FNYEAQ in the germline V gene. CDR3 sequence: CASSLHGKRYEQYF. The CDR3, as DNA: TGTGCCAGCAGCTTACACGGGAAAAGGTACGAGCAGTACTTC.

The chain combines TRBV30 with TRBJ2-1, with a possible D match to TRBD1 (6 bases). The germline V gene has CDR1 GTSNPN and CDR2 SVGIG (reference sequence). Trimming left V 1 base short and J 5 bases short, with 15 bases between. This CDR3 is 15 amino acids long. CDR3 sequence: CAWSEGERRDNEQFF. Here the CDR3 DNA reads TGTGCCTGGAGTGAGGGGGAAAGGAGAGACAATGAGCAGTTCTTC.

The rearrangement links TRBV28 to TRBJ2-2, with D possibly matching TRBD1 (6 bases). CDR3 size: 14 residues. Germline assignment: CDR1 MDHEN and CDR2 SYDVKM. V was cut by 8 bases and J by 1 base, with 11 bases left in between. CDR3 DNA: TGTGCCAGCGCTTCAGGGGAGAACACCGGGGAGCTGTTTTTT. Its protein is CASASGENTGELFF.

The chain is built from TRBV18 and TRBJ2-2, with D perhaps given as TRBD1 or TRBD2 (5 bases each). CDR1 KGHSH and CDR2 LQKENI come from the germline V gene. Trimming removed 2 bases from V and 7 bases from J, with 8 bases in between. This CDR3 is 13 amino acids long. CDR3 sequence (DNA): TGTGCCAGCTCACCAACAGGACTCGGGGAGCTGTTTTTT. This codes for CASSPTGLGELFF.

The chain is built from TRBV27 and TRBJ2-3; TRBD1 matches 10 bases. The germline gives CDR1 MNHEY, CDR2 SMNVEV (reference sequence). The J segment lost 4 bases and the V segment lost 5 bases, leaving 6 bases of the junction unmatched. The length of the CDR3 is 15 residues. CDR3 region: CASSPRDRGPDTQYF. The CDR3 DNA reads TGTGCCAGCAGTCCCCGGGACAGGGGTCCAGATACGCAGTATTTT.

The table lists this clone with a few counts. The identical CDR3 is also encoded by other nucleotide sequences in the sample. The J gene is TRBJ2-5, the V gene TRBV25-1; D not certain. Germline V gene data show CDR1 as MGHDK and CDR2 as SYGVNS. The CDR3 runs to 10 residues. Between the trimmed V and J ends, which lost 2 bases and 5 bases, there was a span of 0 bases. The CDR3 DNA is TGTGCCAGCAGTGAAGAGACCCAGTACTTC. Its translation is CASSEETQYF.

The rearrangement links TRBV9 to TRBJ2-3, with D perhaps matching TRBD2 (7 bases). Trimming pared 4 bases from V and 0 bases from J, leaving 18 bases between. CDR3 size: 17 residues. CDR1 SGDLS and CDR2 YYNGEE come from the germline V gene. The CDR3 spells CASSLEGGASSTDTQYF. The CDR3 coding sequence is TGTGCCAGCAGCCTAGAGGGGGGGGCCTCTAGCACAGATACGCAGTATTTT.

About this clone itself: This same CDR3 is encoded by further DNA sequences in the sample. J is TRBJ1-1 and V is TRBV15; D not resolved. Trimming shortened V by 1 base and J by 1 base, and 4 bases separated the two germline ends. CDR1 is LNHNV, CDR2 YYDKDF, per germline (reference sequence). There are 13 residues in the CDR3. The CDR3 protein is CATSRAENTEAFF. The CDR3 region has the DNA TGTGCCACCAGCAGAGCTGAGAACACTGAAGCTTTCTTT.